The 19 T cell receptor beta chains given below trace back to one sample, sequenced in a study of T cells in localized non-small cell lung cancer. The protocol was immunoSEQ multiplex PCR, while the TCRdb copy is restricted to in-frame clones and leaves out a portion. Of roughly 25,000 clones in the sample, about 88% were seen once. The sample here was peripheral blood, taken before any cancer treatment. These receptors all come from an older male donor with stage I squamous cell lung carcinoma.

This rearrangement joins TRBV11-2 to TRBJ1-6; no clear D gene. V was shortened by 3 bases and J by 4 bases, with 7 bases between the two germline ends. Germline V gives CDR1 SGHAT, CDR2 FQNNGV. The CDR3 runs to 14 residues. CDR3 bases: TGTGCCAGCAGCTTCTCAGAGTATAATTCACCCCTCCACTTT. Translation gives CASSFSEYNSPLHF.

The chain joins TRBV14 to TRBJ2-5; no definite D call. The germline V gene encodes CDR1 SGHDN and CDR2 FVKESK. The CDR3 loop spans 13 amino acids. The V end was cut by 0 bases, the J end by 5 bases, with 7 bases between. The CDR3 bases are TGTGCCAGCAGCCAAGATCGTATGGAGACCCAGTACTTC. As protein: CASSQDRMETQYF.

The chain links TRBV21-1 to TRBJ1-1; the D call of TRBD1 is as the table states it, not checked on the DNA. TRBV21-1 is a known pseudogene. The CDR3 covers 15 residues. The CDR3 spells CASSSRDRKNTEAFF. The CDR3 DNA sequence: TGTGCCAGCAGCAGCCGGGACAGAAAGAACACTGAAGCTTTCTTT.

This sequence joins TRBV6-6 and TRBJ1-2; D may be TRBD1 (5 bases). The CDR3 has 15 residues. Trimming took off 2 bases at V and 6 bases at J, with 16 bases between the two ends. Germline V lookup: CDR1 MNHNY, CDR2 SVGAGI (reference sequence). The CDR3 loop reads CASSYEEGHLNGYTF. CDR3 nucleotides: TGTGCCAGCAGTTACGAGGAGGGGCATTTAAATGGCTACACCTTC.

J is TRBJ2-1 and V is TRBV5-1; 11 positions agree with TRBD1. Germline V gene sequence: CDR1 SGHRS, CDR2 YFSETQ. V gave up 4 bases and J gave up 5 bases; unmatched junction bases: 11. This CDR3 spans 17 amino acids. DNA for the CDR3: TGCGCCAGCAGCCTGAACCGGGGACAGGGGGGACACAATGAGCAGTTCTTC. Translated: CASSLNRGQGGHNEQFF.

V and J are TRBV11-2 and TRBJ1-3; 7 positions agree with TRBD1. This CDR3 has 14 residues. J lost 4 bases, V lost 3 bases, and 3 bases had no gene match. CDR1 and CDR2 (germline): SGHAT, FQNNGV. CDR3 residues: CASSFTGVGNTIYF. CDR3 coding DNA: TGTGCCAGCAGCTTTACAGGGGTCGGAAACACCATATATTTT.

This clone has just a few counts. This chain links TRBV29-1 with TRBJ1-5; TRBD1 matches 9 bases. Trimming at V came to 6 bases and at J to 3 bases, leaving 6 bases not matched to a gene. CDR3 length: 14 residues. Looked up from germline, CDR1 is SQVTM and CDR2 is ANQGSEA. CDR3 nucleotides: TGCAGCGTCGCGACAGGGGGAATCAATCAGCCCCAGCATTTT. It codes for CSVATGGINQPQHF.

The chain uses TRBV6-5 and TRBJ1-2, with D unresolved. V was shortened by 2 bases and J by 4 bases, with 11 bases between the two germline ends. In germline, CDR1 is MNHEY, CDR2 SVGAGI. This CDR3 region has 14 residues. Written as DNA, the CDR3 is TGTGCCAGCAGTTACAGGGTGACTGGCTATGGCTACACCTTC. It encodes CASSYRVTGYGYTF.

The rearrangement uses TRBV18 and TRBJ1-1; possibly TRBD1 for D (5 bases). Germline V gene data show CDR1 as KGHSH and CDR2 as LQKENI. This CDR3 has 14 amino acids. The V and J ends lost 2 bases and 7 bases respectively, with 14 bases between them. The DNA for the CDR3 is TGTGCCAGCTCACCAAAGCAGGGCCAGAGTGAAGCTTTCTTT. This encodes CASSPKQGQSEAFF. The whole variable domain, remainder taken from reference TRBV18 and TRBJ1-1, is NAGVMQNPRHLVRRRGQEARLRCSPMKGHSHVYWYRQLPEEGLKFMVYLQKENIIDESGMPKERFSAEFPKEGPSILRIQQVVRGDSAAYFCASSPKQGQSEAFFGQGTRLTVV.

V is TRBV27 and J is TRBJ2-1; D is unclear. The CDR3 covers 13 residues. V was trimmed by 3 bases and J by 5 bases, leaving 8 bases between them. CDR1 is MNHEY, CDR2 SMNVEV, per germline (reference sequence). CDR3 loop: CASSLWSNNEQFF. CDR3 DNA sequence: TGTGCCAGCAGTTTGTGGAGTAACAATGAGCAGTTCTTC.

This chain uses TRBV13 with TRBJ1-3; 8 bases are a match to TRBD1. The ends lost 4 bases at V and 4 bases at J; junction bases unmatched: 9. This CDR3 is built from 16 residues. Germline V gene lookup returns CDR1 PRHDT and CDR2 FYEKMQ (reference sequence). This chain's CDR3 is CASSYGQGSEGNTIYF. Here the CDR3 DNA reads TGTGCCAGCAGCTACGGACAGGGAAGTGAGGGAAACACCATATATTTT.

V is TRBV6-5 and J is TRBJ2-7; TRBD2 matches at 9 bases. J was trimmed by 2 bases and V by 2 bases; bases with no gene match: 4. The CDR3 consists of 15 residues. Germline CDR1 is MNHEY and CDR2 is SVGAGI. The CDR3 sequence: CASSYAGTSPYEQYF. The CDR3 DNA sequence: TGTGCCAGCAGTTACGCCGGGACTAGCCCCTACGAGCAGTACTTC.

The chain is built from TRBV11-2 and TRBJ1-1, with D unresolved. The CDR3 is 14 residues long. Trimming shortened V by 1 base and J by 0 bases, and 6 bases separated the two germline ends. The germline V gene has CDR1 SGHAT and CDR2 FQNNGV. CDR3 residues: CASSLAVMNTEAFF. As DNA, the CDR3 is TGTGCCAGCAGCTTAGCAGTCATGAACACTGAAGCTTTCTTT.

In this sample, this clone turned up a few times. The chain carries TRBV27 and TRBJ2-7; possibly TRBD1 for D (5 bases). V shed 3 bases and J shed 4 bases, with 13 bases lying between them. Looked up from germline, CDR1 is MNHEY and CDR2 is SMNVEV (reference sequence). The CDR3 is 14 amino acids. CDR3 residues: CASSFRSTVYEQYF. CDR3 DNA sequence: TGTGCCAGCAGTTTCCGTTCGACAGTGTACGAGCAGTACTTC.

J is TRBJ2-2 and V is TRBV6-1, with a possible D match to TRBD1 (6 bases). Germline V gene sequence: CDR1 MNHNS, CDR2 SASEGT. The CDR3 spans 14 residues. V was clipped by 6 bases and J by 5 bases, with 13 bases between them. The CDR3 DNA follows: TGTGCCAGCAGGGACAGAACCGTAACCGGGGAGCTGTTTTTT. Translated, it gives CASRDRTVTGELFF.

V and J are TRBV5-5 and TRBJ1-3; D remains ambiguous. CDR1 and CDR2 from the germline V gene are SGHKS and YYEKEE (reference sequence). CDR3 length: 14 residues. V lost 3 bases and J lost 4, with 11 bases in between. CDR3 DNA: TGTGCCAGCAGCTCCTTGGGAGCAGGAAACACCATATATTTT. It is translated as CASSSLGAGNTIYF.

The CDR3 loop reads CASSSASYEQYF. CDR3 in DNA: TGTGCCAGCAGCTCCGCATCCTACGAGCAGTACTTC. The chain employs TRBV7-8 and TRBJ2-7; the D is unclear. The CDR3 covers 12 residues. Germline V gene lookup returns CDR1 SGHVS and CDR2 FQNEAQ. Trimming took 4 bases from V and 1 from J, leaving 5 bases between them.

The V gene is TRBV5-6, the J gene TRBJ2-5; the D gene is possibly TRBD2 (5 bases). V was shortened by 10 bases and J by 2 bases, with 9 bases between the two germline ends. The germline V gene encodes CDR1 SGHDT and CDR2 YYEEEE. The CDR3 runs to 11 residues. CDR3 loop: CASGVQETQYF. In nucleotides, the CDR3 is TGTGCCTCCGGGGTTCAAGAGACCCAGTACTTC.

This chain joins TRBV4-3 and TRBJ1-2, with D uncertain. CDR3 length: 14 residues. CDR1 and CDR2 (germline): LGHNA, YSLEER. V was cut by 1 base and J by 0 bases, with 6 bases left in between. CDR3 in amino acids: CASSQGLANYGYTF. CDR3 in DNA: TGCGCCAGCAGCCAAGGTCTAGCTAACTATGGCTACACCTTC.